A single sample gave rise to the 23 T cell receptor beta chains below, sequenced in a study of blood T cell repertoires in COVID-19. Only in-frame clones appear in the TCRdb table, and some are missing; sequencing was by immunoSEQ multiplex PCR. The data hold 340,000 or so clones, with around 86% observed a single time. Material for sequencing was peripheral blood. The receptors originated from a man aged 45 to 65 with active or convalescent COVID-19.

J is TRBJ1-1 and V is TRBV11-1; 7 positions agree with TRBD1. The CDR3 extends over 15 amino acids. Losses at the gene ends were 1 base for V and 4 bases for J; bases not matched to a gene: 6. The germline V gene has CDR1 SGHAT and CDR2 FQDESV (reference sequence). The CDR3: CASSLGFQGGTEAFF. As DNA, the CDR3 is TGTGCCAGCAGCTTAGGATTCCAGGGGGGCACTGAAGCTTTCTTT. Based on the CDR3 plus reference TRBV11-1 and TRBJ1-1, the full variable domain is EAEVAQSPRYKITEKSQAVAFWCDPISGHATLYWYRQILGQGPELLVQFQDESVVDDSQLPKDRFSAERLKGVDSTLKIQPAELGDSAMYLCASSLGFQGGTEAFFGQGTRLTVV.

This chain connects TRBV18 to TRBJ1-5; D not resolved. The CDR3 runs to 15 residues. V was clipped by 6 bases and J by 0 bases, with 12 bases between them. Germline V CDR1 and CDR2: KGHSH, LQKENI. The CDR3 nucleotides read TGTGCCAGCTCCCGTACGGGGTATAGCAATCAGCCCCAGCATTTT. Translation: CASSRTGYSNQPQHF.

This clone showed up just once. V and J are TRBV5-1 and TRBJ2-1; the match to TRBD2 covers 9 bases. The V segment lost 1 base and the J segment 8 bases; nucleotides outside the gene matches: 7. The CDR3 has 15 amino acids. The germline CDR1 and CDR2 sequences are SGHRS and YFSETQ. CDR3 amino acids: CASSLNSGSGYEQFF. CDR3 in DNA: TGCGCCAGCAGCTTGAATAGCGGGAGTGGCTATGAGCAGTTCTTC.

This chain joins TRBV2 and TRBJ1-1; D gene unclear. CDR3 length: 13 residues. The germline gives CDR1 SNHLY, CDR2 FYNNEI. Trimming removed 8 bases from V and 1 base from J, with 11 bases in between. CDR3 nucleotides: TGTGCCAGCCAGGTAACCCCGAACACTGAAGCTTTCTTT. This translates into CASQVTPNTEAFF.

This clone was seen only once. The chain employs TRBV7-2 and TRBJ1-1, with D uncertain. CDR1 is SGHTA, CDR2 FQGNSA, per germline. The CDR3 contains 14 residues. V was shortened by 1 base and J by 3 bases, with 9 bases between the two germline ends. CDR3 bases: TGTGCCAGCAGCTTAGTATCTACGGACACTGAAGCTTTCTTT. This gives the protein CASSLVSTDTEAFF.

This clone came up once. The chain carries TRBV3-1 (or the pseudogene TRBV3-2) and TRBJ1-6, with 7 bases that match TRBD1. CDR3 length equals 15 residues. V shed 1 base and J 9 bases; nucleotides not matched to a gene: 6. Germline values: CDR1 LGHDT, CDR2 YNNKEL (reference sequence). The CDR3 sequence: CASSQVTGAISPLHF. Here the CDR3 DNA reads TGTGCCAGCAGCCAAGTAACAGGGGCCATTTCACCCCTCCACTTT.

In DNA, the CDR3 is TGTGCCAGCATTCTGGGCCGTAACACTGAAGCTTTCTTT. Translated: CASILGRNTEAFF. This chain uses TRBV28 with TRBJ1-1, with unresolved D. Looked up from germline, CDR1 is MDHEN and CDR2 is SYDVKM. This CDR3 has 13 residues. Between the trimmed V and J ends, which lost 7 bases and 2 bases, there was a span of 11 bases.

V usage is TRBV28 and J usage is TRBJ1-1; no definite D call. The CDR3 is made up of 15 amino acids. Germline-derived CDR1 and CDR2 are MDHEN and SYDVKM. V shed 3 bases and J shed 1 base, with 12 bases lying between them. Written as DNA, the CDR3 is TGTGCCAGCAGTTTTTGGACGGGAAGGAACACTGAAGCTTTCTTT. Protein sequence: CASSFWTGRNTEAFF. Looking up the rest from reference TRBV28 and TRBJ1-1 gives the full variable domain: DVKVTQSSRYLVKRTGEKVFLECVQDMDHENMFWYRQDPGLGLRLIYFSYDVKMKEKGDIPEGYSVSREKKERFSLILESASTNQTSMYLCASSFWTGRNTEAFFGQGTRLTVV.

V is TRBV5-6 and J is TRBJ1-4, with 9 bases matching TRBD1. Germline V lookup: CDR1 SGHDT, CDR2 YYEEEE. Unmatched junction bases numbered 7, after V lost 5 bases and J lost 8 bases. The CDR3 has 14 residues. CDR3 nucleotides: TGTGCCAGCAGGGTACAGGGGGCAGGAGAAAAACTGTTTTTT. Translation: CASRVQGAGEKLFF. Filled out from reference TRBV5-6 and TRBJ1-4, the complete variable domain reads DAGVTQSPTHLIKTRGQQVTLRCSPKSGHDTVSWYQQALGQGPQFIFQYYEEEERQRGNFPDRFSGHQFPNYSSELNVNALLLGDSALYLCASRVQGAGEKLFFGSGTQLSVL.

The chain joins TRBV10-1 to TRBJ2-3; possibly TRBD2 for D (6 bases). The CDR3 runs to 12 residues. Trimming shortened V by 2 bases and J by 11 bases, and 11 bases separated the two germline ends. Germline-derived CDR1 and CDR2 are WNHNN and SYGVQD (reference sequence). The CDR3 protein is CASSEPGVEQYF. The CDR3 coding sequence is TGCGCCAGCAGTGAGCCGGGGGTCGAGCAGTATTTT.

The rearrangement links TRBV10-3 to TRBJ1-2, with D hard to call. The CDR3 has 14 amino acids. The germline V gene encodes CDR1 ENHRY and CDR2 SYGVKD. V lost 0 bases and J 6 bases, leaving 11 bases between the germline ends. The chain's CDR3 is CAISESGGDNGYTF. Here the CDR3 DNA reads TGTGCCATCAGTGAGTCGGGCGGGGATAATGGCTACACCTTC.

For the CDR3, the DNA is TGTGCCAGCAGTGCACTAGGGCAATCGGAGACCCAGTACTTC. It translates to CASSALGQSETQYF. The chain recombines TRBV2 with TRBJ2-5; the D gene is possibly TRBD2 (5 bases). In germline, CDR1 is SNHLY, CDR2 FYNNEI. CDR3 length equals 14 residues. Trimming shortened V by 4 bases and J by 5 bases, and 14 bases separated the two germline ends. The full variable domain, with the rest looked up from reference TRBV2 and TRBJ2-5, is EPEVTQTPSHQVTQMGQEVILRCVPISNHLYFYWYRQILGQKVEFLVSFYNNEISEKSEIFDDQFSVERPDGSNFTLKIRSTKLEDSAMYFCASSALGQSETQYFGPGTRLLVL.

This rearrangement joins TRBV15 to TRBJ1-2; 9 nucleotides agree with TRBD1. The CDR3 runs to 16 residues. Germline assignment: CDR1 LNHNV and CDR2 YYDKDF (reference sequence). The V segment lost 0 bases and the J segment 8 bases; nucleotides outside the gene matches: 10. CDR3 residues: CATSRDLGDRVSGYTF. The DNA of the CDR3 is TGTGCCACCAGCAGAGATCTTGGGGACAGGGTATCGGGCTACACCTTC. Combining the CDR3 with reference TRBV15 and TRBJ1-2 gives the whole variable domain DAMVIQNPRYQVTQFGKPVTLSCSQTLNHNVMYWYQQKSSQAPKLLFHYYDKDFNNEADTPDNFQSRRPNTSFCFLDIRSPGLGDTAMYLCATSRDLGDRVSGYTFGSGTRLTVV.

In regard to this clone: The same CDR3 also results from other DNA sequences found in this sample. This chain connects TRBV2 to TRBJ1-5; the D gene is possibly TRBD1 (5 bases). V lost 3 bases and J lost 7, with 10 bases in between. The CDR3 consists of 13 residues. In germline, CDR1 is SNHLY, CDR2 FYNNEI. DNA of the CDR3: TGTGCCAGCAGTGACCTTGGGGGGCAGCCCCAGCATTTT. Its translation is CASSDLGGQPQHF. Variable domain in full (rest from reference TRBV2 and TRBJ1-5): EPEVTQTPSHQVTQMGQEVILRCVPISNHLYFYWYRQILGQKVEFLVSFYNNEISEKSEIFDDQFSVERPDGSNFTLKIRSTKLEDSAMYFCASSDLGGQPQHFGDGTRLSIL.

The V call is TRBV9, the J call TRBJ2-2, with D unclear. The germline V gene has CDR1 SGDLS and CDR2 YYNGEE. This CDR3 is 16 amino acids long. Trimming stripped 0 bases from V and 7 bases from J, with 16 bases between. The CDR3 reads CASSVVSVVRDGELFF. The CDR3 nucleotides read TGTGCCAGCAGCGTAGTAAGTGTCGTTCGAGACGGGGAGCTGTTTTTT.

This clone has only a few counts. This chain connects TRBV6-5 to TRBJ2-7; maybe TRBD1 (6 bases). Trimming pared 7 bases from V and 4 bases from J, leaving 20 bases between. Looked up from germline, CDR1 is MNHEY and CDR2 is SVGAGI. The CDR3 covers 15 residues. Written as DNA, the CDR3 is TGTGCCAGCACCCGAGTCAGGGGCCCTGTGTACGAGCAGTACTTC. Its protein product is CASTRVRGPVYEQYF.

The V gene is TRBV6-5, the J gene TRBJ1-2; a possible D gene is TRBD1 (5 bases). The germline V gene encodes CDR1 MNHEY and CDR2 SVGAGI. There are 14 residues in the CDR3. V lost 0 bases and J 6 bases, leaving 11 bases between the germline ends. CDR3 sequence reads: CASSYSGGDDGYTF. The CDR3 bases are TGTGCCAGCAGTTACTCGGGGGGGGATGATGGCTACACCTTC.

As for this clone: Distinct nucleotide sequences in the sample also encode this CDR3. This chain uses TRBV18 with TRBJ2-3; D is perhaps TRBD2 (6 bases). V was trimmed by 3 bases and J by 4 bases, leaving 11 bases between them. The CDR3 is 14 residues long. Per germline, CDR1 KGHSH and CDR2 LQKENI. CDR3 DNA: TGTGCCAGCTCACCCCTCGGAGGGGCAGATACGCAGTATTTT. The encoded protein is CASSPLGGADTQYF.

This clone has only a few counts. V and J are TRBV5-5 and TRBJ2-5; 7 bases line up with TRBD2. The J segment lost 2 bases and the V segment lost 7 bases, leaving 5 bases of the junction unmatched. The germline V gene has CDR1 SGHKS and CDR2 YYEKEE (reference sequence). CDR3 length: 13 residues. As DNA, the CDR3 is TGTGCCAGCGGCCTAGCGGCACAAGAGACCCAGTACTTC. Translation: CASGLAAQETQYF.

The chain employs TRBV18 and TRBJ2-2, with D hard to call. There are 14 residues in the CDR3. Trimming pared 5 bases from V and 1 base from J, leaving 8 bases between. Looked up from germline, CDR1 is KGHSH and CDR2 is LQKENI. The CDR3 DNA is TGTGCCAGCTCATCAGACTTGAACACCGGGGAGCTGTTTTTT. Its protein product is CASSSDLNTGELFF.

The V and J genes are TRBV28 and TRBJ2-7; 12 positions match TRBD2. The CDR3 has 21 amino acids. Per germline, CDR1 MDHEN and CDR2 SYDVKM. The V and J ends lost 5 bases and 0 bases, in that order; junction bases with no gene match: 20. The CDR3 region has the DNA TGTGCCAGCAGTCCCCCATCCGGTGGAGGACTAGCGGGGAAAAGCTCCTACGAGCAGTACTTC. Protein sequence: CASSPPSGGGLAGKSSYEQYF.

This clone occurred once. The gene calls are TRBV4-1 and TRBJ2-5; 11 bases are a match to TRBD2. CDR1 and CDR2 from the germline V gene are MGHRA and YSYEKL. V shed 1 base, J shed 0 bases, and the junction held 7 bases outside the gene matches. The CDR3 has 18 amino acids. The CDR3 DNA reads TGCGCCAGCAGCCAAGGCATAGCGGGAGGGGGGTACCAAGAGACCCAGTACTTC. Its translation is CASSQGIAGGGYQETQYF.

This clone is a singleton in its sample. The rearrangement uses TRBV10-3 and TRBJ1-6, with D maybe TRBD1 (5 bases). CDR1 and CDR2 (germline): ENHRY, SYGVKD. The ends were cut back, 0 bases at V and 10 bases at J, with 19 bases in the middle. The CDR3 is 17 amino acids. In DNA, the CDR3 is TGTGCCATCAGTGAGTCCCTTCAGGGAACGATGGGATCACCCCTCCACTTT. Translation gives CAISESLQGTMGSPLHF.